This T cell receptor beta chain emerged from a study of T cell responses to AZD1222 COVID-19 vaccine. With regard to this clone: Its target is unknown.

The protocol was immunoSEQ multiplex PCR, while the TCRdb copy is restricted to in-frame clones and leaves out a portion. Of 100,000 to 150,000 clones listed, about 88% are singletons. Whether given at about 4 or about 12 weeks, second doses were pooled. Study-level findings and limits: The sample set comprised mostly white British donors with more females, and clonal diversity was possibly underestimated. With two AZD1222 doses given, Spike-specific TCR breadth and depth both rose.

The ends were cut back, 1 base at V and 9 bases at J, with 12 bases in the middle. This CDR3 has 14 residues. CDR1 is LNHNV, CDR2 YYDKDF, per germline (reference sequence). This receptor was identified in an adult who received the AZD1222 COVID-19 vaccine. This sample comprised peripheral blood, obtained 28 days after the second AZD1222 dose. V usage is TRBV15 and J usage is TRBJ2-2; D tentatively fits TRBD1 or TRBD2 (5 bases each). CDR3 in amino acids: CATSRGGTAWELFF. The CDR3 DNA is TGTGCCACCAGCAGAGGTGGGACCGCGTGGGAGCTGTTTTTT.